These 17 T cell receptor beta chains originate from one sample sequenced in a study of cytomegalovirus exposure and HLA in healthy donors. The PCR ran on 60 Vbeta and 13 Jbeta primers. The data were produced by immunoSEQ multiplex PCR, yet TCRdb's version contains in-frame clones alone and is incomplete. This sample has around 100,000 clones, with 79% found just once. The material sequenced was PBMCs. These receptors all come from a woman aged 40-49 years in good health and CMV-seronegative.

This clone was seen a single time. This sequence joins TRBV5-4 and TRBJ1-1; no reliable D call. The germline V and J ends were trimmed by 5 bases and 6 bases, with 14 bases remaining between them. Germline assignment: CDR1 SGHNT and CDR2 YYREEE (reference sequence). The CDR3 runs 13 residues. The CDR3 DNA is TGTGCCAGCAGAGCCGAGAGGTACGCTGAAGCTTTCTTT. It encodes CASRAERYAEAFF. Full variable domain (outside the CDR3, taken from reference TRBV5-4 and TRBJ1-1): ETGVTQSPTHLIKTRGQQVTLRCSSQSGHNTVSWYQQALGQGPQFIFQYYREEENGRGNFPPRFSGLQFPNYSSELNVNALELDDSALYLCASRAERYAEAFFGQGTRLTVV.

V is TRBV7-2 and J is TRBJ2-3, with 9 bases fitting TRBD2. CDR1 and CDR2 from the germline V gene are SGHTA and FQGNSA. The CDR3 is 15 residues long. The V gene end was trimmed by 3 bases and the J gene end by 3 bases; junction bases not matched to a gene: 4. The chain's CDR3 is CASSFIAGVTDTQYF. CDR3 bases: TGTGCCAGCAGCTTTATAGCGGGGGTGACAGATACGCAGTATTTT.

CDR3 region: CASSPGTGASDTQYF. As DNA, the CDR3 is TGTGCCAGTAGTCCCGGGACAGGGGCTTCGGATACGCAGTATTTT. This chain links TRBV19 with TRBJ2-3; 10 bases match TRBD1. Germline CDR1 is LNHDA and CDR2 is SQIVND (reference sequence). There are 15 residues in the CDR3. V lost 5 bases, J lost 6 bases, and 8 bases stayed unmatched.

J is TRBJ1-1 and V is TRBV2, with no clear D. Germline V gene data show CDR1 as SNHLY and CDR2 as FYNNEI. The CDR3 totals 12 residues. Trimming shortened V by 2 bases and J by 6 bases, and 7 bases separated the two germline ends. CDR3 DNA: TGTGCCAGCAGTGAACTGAGAGCTGAAGCTTTCTTT. This translates into CASSELRAEAFF.

V gene TRBV28 combines with J gene TRBJ1-5; D possibly corresponds to TRBD1 (5 bases). The CDR3 has 15 amino acids. Trimming took off 3 bases at V and 4 bases at J, with 13 bases between the two ends. CDR1 and CDR2 from the germline V gene are MDHEN and SYDVKM. Here the CDR3 reads CASSFTRTPNQPQHF. CDR3 DNA: TGTGCCAGCAGTTTTACCCGGACACCTAATCAGCCCCAGCATTTT. Complete variable domain (other parts from reference TRBV28 and TRBJ1-5): DVKVTQSSRYLVKRTGEKVFLECVQDMDHENMFWYRQDPGLGLRLIYFSYDVKMKEKGDIPEGYSVSREKKERFSLILESASTNQTSMYLCASSFTRTPNQPQHFGDGTRLSIL.

The rearrangement links TRBV2 to TRBJ1-1; D is possibly TRBD1 (6 bases). Trimming removed 2 bases at V and 10 bases at J, with 11 bases between. CDR3 length: 12 amino acids. From germline, CDR1 is SNHLY and CDR2 FYNNEI. The CDR3 here is CASSEHRAGAFF. In DNA, the CDR3 is TGTGCCAGCAGTGAACACAGGGCCGGAGCTTTCTTT.

This clone was counted once. V is TRBV5-1 and J is TRBJ1-2; 7 nucleotides align to TRBD1. The CDR3 has 14 amino acids. The V segment lost 2 bases and the J segment 2 bases; nucleotides outside the gene matches: 3. Germline lookup yields CDR1 SGHRS and CDR2 YFSETQ. CDR3 nucleotide sequence: TGCGCCAGCAGCTTAACAGGGGAGAACTATGGCTACACCTTC. Translated, it gives CASSLTGENYGYTF.

The V gene is TRBV11-2, the J gene TRBJ1-2; D is possibly TRBD1 (6 bases). CDR1 and CDR2 (germline): SGHAT, FQNNGV. The length of the CDR3 is 13 residues. V was clipped by 5 bases and J by 8 bases, with 15 bases between them. The CDR3 sequence: CASSPVGGQGYTF. The DNA of the CDR3 is TGTGCCAGCAGCCCCGTGGGGGGGCAAGGCTACACCTTC.

The V gene is TRBV28, the J gene TRBJ2-4; 9 positions match TRBD2. This CDR3 region has 14 residues. Trimming took 6 bases from V and 8 from J; bases not matched to a gene: 8. Germline CDR1 and CDR2: MDHEN and SYDVKM. The CDR3 spells CASRGREGQDIQYF. In DNA form, the CDR3 reads TGTGCCAGCAGGGGGCGGGAGGGCCAGGACATTCAGTACTTC.

The chain joins TRBV27 to TRBJ1-2; possible D gene TRBD1, 5 bases. CDR3 length equals 20 residues. In germline, CDR1 is MNHEY, CDR2 SMNVEV (reference sequence). V shed 4 bases and J shed 0 bases, with 27 bases lying between them. In DNA form, the CDR3 reads TGTGCCAGCAGTTGGGCCGGGCCCTCCGACGCCGCGGGGGCTAACTATGGCTACACCTTC. This gives the protein CASSWAGPSDAAGANYGYTF.

This clone was picked up one time. The chain employs TRBV10-3 and TRBJ1-2; D uncertain. The germline V and J ends were trimmed by 0 bases and 5 bases, with 4 bases remaining between them. This CDR3 spans 12 amino acids. Germline CDR1 and CDR2: ENHRY and SYGVKD. The CDR3 loop reads CAISESVYGYTF. The CDR3 bases are TGTGCCATCAGTGAGTCCGTTTATGGCTACACCTTC.

The chain has TRBV5-1 and TRBJ2-1; possible D gene TRBD2, 7 bases. Germline V gives CDR1 SGHRS, CDR2 YFSETQ. CDR3 length equals 17 residues. V lost 2 bases, J lost 6 bases, and 21 bases lay in between. CDR3 region: CASSFRGVKRGFNEQFF. The CDR3 coding sequence is TGCGCCAGCAGCTTTAGGGGGGTCAAGCGGGGTTTCAATGAGCAGTTCTTC. Full variable domain (rest looked up from reference TRBV5-1 and TRBJ2-1): KAGVTQTPRYLIKTRGQQVTLSCSPISGHRSVSWYQQTPGQGLQFLFEYFSETQRNKGNFPGRFSGRQFSNSRSEMNVSTLELGDSALYLCASSFRGVKRGFNEQFFGPGTRLTVL.

V gene TRBV28 combines with J gene TRBJ1-3; 8 bases map to TRBD1. The CDR3 has 13 amino acids. Germline V CDR1 and CDR2: MDHEN, SYDVKM. V lost 6 bases, J lost 4 bases, and 2 bases stayed unmatched. CDR3 bases: TGTGCCAGCAGCCGGGACAGGGGAAACACCATATATTTT. This translates into CASSRDRGNTIYF. Supplemented by reference TRBV28 and TRBJ1-3, the full variable domain reads DVKVTQSSRYLVKRTGEKVFLECVQDMDHENMFWYRQDPGLGLRLIYFSYDVKMKEKGDIPEGYSVSREKKERFSLILESASTNQTSMYLCASSRDRGNTIYFGEGSWLTVV.

The chain is built from TRBV5-1 and TRBJ1-2, with a tentative D call TRBD1 (5 bases). The CDR3 length is 14 residues. Germline-derived CDR1 and CDR2 are SGHRS and YFSETQ. V was shortened by 0 bases and J by 8 bases, with 14 bases between the two germline ends. CDR3 sequence: CASSLGGALNGYTF. CDR3 nucleotides: TGCGCCAGCAGCTTGGGTGGGGCGCTAAACGGCTACACCTTC.

The chain employs TRBV7-2 and TRBJ1-5; 7 positions match TRBD1. The CDR3 consists of 14 residues. Germline V gives CDR1 SGHTA, CDR2 FQGNSA. Trimming took 5 bases from V and 6 from J; bases not matched to a gene: 7. The CDR3: CASSPYRGAQPQHF. The CDR3 nucleotides read TGTGCCAGCAGCCCGTACAGGGGCGCTCAGCCCCAGCATTTT.

V usage is TRBV2 and J usage is TRBJ1-5; possibly TRBD1 for D (6 bases). The V end lost 5 bases, the J end lost 4 bases, and 15 bases lay between the germline ends. Germline V CDR1 and CDR2: SNHLY, FYNNEI. This CDR3 region has 15 residues. CDR3 protein: CASSPGAGINQPQHF. The CDR3 coding sequence is TGTGCCAGCAGTCCAGGGGCAGGTATTAATCAGCCCCAGCATTTT. Combining the CDR3 with reference TRBV2 and TRBJ1-5 gives the whole variable domain EPEVTQTPSHQVTQMGQEVILRCVPISNHLYFYWYRQILGQKVEFLVSFYNNEISEKSEIFDDQFSVERPDGSNFTLKIRSTKLEDSAMYFCASSPGAGINQPQHFGDGTRLSIL.

On this clone: One end of the junction fails to match germline, which may point to a read error. Other DNA sequences within the sample encode an identical CDR3. This chain links TRBV18 with TRBJ1-1; D might be TRBD1 (6 bases). The germline gives CDR1 KGHSH, CDR2 LQKENI. This CDR3 is built from 14 residues. The CDR3 loop reads CASSPSSGEIEAFF. In nucleotides, the CDR3 is TGCGCCAGCTCACCGTCCTCAGGGGAAATTGAAGCTTTCTTT.